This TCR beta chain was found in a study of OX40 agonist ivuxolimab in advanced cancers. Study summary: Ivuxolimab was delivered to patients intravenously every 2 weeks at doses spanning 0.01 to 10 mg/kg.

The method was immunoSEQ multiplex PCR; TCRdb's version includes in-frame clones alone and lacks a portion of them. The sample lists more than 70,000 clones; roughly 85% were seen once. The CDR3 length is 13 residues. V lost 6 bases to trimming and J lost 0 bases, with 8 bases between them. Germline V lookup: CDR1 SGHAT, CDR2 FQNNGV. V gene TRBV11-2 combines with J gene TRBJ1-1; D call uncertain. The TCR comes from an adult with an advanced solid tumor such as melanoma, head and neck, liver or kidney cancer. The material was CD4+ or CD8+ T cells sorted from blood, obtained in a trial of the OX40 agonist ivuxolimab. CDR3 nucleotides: TGTGCCAGCAGACTCCGGGTGAACACTGAAGCTTTCTTT. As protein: CASRLRVNTEAFF.